The 14 T cell receptor beta chains below come from one sample, sequenced in a study of radiation and T cells in renal cell carcinoma. Assay: immunoSEQ multiplex PCR; the TCRdb copy retains only in-frame clones and omits some. Here the sample spans about 150,000 clones, roughly 90% being singletons. The time point denotes: blood 2 weeks post-SBRT. Treatment here: 15 Gy SBRT to primary tumor, nephrectomy 4 weeks later. The sequencing used blood, collected from a patient whose treatment included radiotherapy and nephrectomy. All receptors derive from a woman aged 50 to 60 with renal cell carcinoma.

The chain carries TRBV5-6 and TRBJ2-3, with 11 bases identical to TRBD2. J was trimmed by 7 bases and V by 1 base; bases with no gene match: 11. In germline, CDR1 is SGHDT, CDR2 YYEEEE. The CDR3 covers 17 residues. This CDR3 reads CASSLIGVAGGPNTQYF. CDR3 in DNA: TGTGCCAGCAGCTTGATTGGAGTAGCGGGGGGGCCAAATACGCAGTATTTT.

The chain recombines TRBV18 with TRBJ1-4; tentative D call: TRBD1 (5 bases). The CDR3 runs to 15 residues. Germline V gene lookup returns CDR1 KGHSH and CDR2 LQKENI. The V end lost 6 bases, the J end lost 8 bases, and 19 bases lay between the germline ends. In DNA form, the CDR3 reads TGTGCCAGCTCTCTCTCCGGGAGCGGGGCCGAAAAACTGTTTTTT. Translated: CASSLSGSGAEKLFF.

This rearrangement joins TRBV18 to TRBJ2-2, with a tentative D call TRBD1 (6 bases). Trimming shortened V by 6 bases and J by 8 bases, and 22 bases separated the two germline ends. The CDR3 extends over 16 amino acids. Germline CDR1 reads KGHSH; CDR2 reads LQKENI. CDR3: CASSHGQHSDLGELFF. DNA for the CDR3: TGTGCCAGCTCTCACGGACAGCATTCGGATTTGGGGGAGCTGTTTTTT.

The genes are TRBV19 and TRBJ1-6; perhaps TRBD1 as D (6 bases). Looked up from germline, CDR1 is LNHDA and CDR2 is SQIVND (reference sequence). This CDR3 is built from 15 residues. Trimming stripped 4 bases from V and 10 bases from J, with 17 bases between. CDR3 in amino acids: CASSTDKGEYSPLHF. CDR3 nucleotide sequence: TGTGCCAGTAGTACAGACAAGGGGGAATACTCACCCCTCCACTTT.

In DNA, the CDR3 is TGTGCCAGCAGCCAAGAGCTAGGGGGGGATGAGCAGTTCTTC. This codes for CASSQELGGDEQFF. The rearrangement links TRBV14 to TRBJ2-1, with D maybe TRBD2 (7 bases). Germline V gene lookup returns CDR1 SGHDN and CDR2 FVKESK. The CDR3 is 14 amino acids. V was clipped by 0 bases and J by 8 bases, with 11 bases between them.

This clone came up once. This chain joins TRBV6-1 and TRBJ2-3; maybe TRBD2 (6 bases). This CDR3 contains 15 residues. The V end was cut by 6 bases, the J end by 2 bases, with 15 bases between. The germline gives CDR1 MNHNS, CDR2 SASEGT. Written as DNA, the CDR3 is TGTGCCAGCAGCCTCCACGGGGGAGACACAGATACGCAGTATTTT. Its protein is CASSLHGGDTDTQYF.

This clone was found once. This chain connects TRBV19 to TRBJ2-2, with D unresolved. Trimming removed 3 bases at V and 0 bases at J, with 11 bases between. Germline V gives CDR1 LNHDA, CDR2 SQIVND (reference sequence). CDR3 size: 16 residues. CDR3 sequence reads: CASSMMALPNTGELFF. The CDR3 bases are TGTGCCAGTAGTATGATGGCCCTACCGAACACCGGGGAGCTGTTTTTT.

J is TRBJ1-3 and V is TRBV19; 8 nucleotides agree with TRBD1. CDR3 length: 14 amino acids. Germline CDR1 reads LNHDA; CDR2 reads SQIVND (reference sequence). Trimming removed 7 bases from V and 0 bases from J; junction bases left unmatched: 2. The CDR3 reads CASIDRGSGNTIYF. The CDR3 DNA follows: TGTGCCAGTATTGACAGGGGCTCTGGAAACACCATATATTTT.

CDR3 in DNA: TGTGCCATCAGAGACGGACCACAGTTGAACACTGAAGCTTTCTTT. It encodes CAIRDGPQLNTEAFF. The V and J genes are TRBV10-3 and TRBJ1-1; unclear D gene. In germline, CDR1 is ENHRY, CDR2 SYGVKD. Deletions cut 6 bases from V and 0 bases from J, with 14 bases between. The CDR3 consists of 15 residues.

The sample holds a few counts of this clone. The chain uses TRBV18 and TRBJ2-2; D unclear. The CDR3 runs 16 residues. The V end was cut by 0 bases, the J end by 1 base, with 9 bases between. CDR1 KGHSH and CDR2 LQKENI come from the germline V gene. CDR3 sequence reads: CASSPPIRVNTGELFF. Written as DNA, the CDR3 is TGTGCCAGCTCACCACCGATTAGGGTGAACACCGGGGAGCTGTTTTTT.

The rearrangement uses TRBV6-1 and TRBJ1-2; D remains ambiguous. V shed 5 bases and J shed 8 bases, with 12 bases lying between them. Per germline, CDR1 MNHNS and CDR2 SASEGT. The length of the CDR3 is 12 residues. CDR3 DNA sequence: TGTGCCAGCAGTACCCTAAGGAGGGGCTACACCTTC. This codes for CASSTLRRGYTF.

V and J are TRBV5-1 and TRBJ2-7, with a weak D call TRBD2 (7 bases). Between the trimmed V and J ends, which lost 4 bases and 2 bases, there was a span of 16 bases. The CDR3 has 15 amino acids. Germline V gene lookup returns CDR1 SGHRS and CDR2 YFSETQ. The CDR3 DNA reads as TGCGCCAGCAGCACGGGGGGAGGGGACACCTACGAGCAGTACTTC. It translates to CASSTGGGDTYEQYF.

The chain joins TRBV6-1 to TRBJ1-1; D is undetermined. CDR1 is MNHNS, CDR2 SASEGT, per germline. V was pared by 7 bases and J by 6 bases, with 18 bases between. The CDR3 covers 14 residues. This CDR3 reads CASIRDWTLAEAFF. As DNA, the CDR3 is TGTGCCAGCATAAGAGATTGGACCCTTGCTGAAGCTTTCTTT.

This clone was detected only once. The gene calls are TRBV7-6 and TRBJ1-2, with TRBD1 as a possible D gene (5 bases). The V end was cut by 1 base, the J end by 6 bases, with 12 bases between. Germline CDR1 reads SGHVS; CDR2 reads FNYEAQ. The CDR3 loop spans 14 amino acids. Here the CDR3 reads CASSLVPGRDGYTF. CDR3 DNA sequence: TGTGCCAGCAGCTTAGTTCCAGGGCGGGATGGCTACACCTTC.